Only a few counts were recorded for the clone carrying this TCR beta chain. Its antigen is still unknown. This sample was taken from a study of cytomegalovirus exposure and HLA in healthy donors. Study-level results: As a later analysis revealed, the rate of TCR association differed by HLA locus, with DRB1 most and HLA-C fewest.

The PCR had 60 Vbeta and 13 Jbeta primers. Profiled with immunoSEQ multiplex PCR; TCRdb holds only in-frame clones, not every one. Found here are 95,000 to 110,000 clones, about 9.5% of them singletons; the top ten hold approximately 6.1%. Sequencing was performed on PBMCs. This receptor was taken from a man aged 35-49 years in good health and CMV-seropositive.

The CDR3 nucleotides read TGTGCCAGCAGCGAAGGGGCCAGGCCCCAGCATTTT. This sequence encodes CASSEGARPQHF. The chain uses TRBV14 and TRBJ1-5, with D possibly matching TRBD1 (5 bases). V lost 5 bases to trimming and J lost 9 bases, with 11 bases between them. This CDR3 comprises 12 residues. The germline V gene has CDR1 SGHDN and CDR2 FVKESK. Full variable domain (rest looked up from reference TRBV14 and TRBJ1-5): EAGVTQFPSHSVIEKGQTVTLRCDPISGHDNLYWYRRVMGKEIKFLLHFVKESKQDESGMPNNRFLAERTGGTYSTLKVQPAELEDSGVYFCASSEGARPQHFGDGTRLSIL.